This T cell receptor beta chain originates from a study of blood T cells in healthy people across ages (dated by TCRdb to between 2015 and 2017). Notes on the research overall: Template switching captured roughly one uniquely barcoded TCR beta cDNA molecule per two T cells in model experiments. To avoid experimental bias, donors of different ages were distributed randomly across sequencing lanes. Using deep sequencing normalized with unique cDNA molecular identifiers, the study measured how TCR beta repertoire diversity changes with age. For two donors (one aged 18 to 30 and one aged 80 or older), the study analyzed two additional independent replicas of 1 million unique cDNA reads from the same blood draw. The donors were divided into four age groups: young (average around 15 years), middle-aged (about 39), aged (about 62) and long-lived (about 84).

The protocol used for the library was 5' RACE. Data came from an Illumina HiSeq 2500. A second PCR of about 7 to 12 cycles was run with a J-beta primer mix and a sample-barcoded 5' primer. A unique molecular identifier was introduced onto each TCR beta cDNA molecule by a template-switch 5' adaptor carrying 12 random nucleotides. At least 2.5 million CDR3-containing paired-end reads were obtained from each sample. First-strand cDNA synthesis was performed from all RNA using the Mint cDNA synthesis kit, with priming by a TRBC-specific oligonucleotide. After uracil-DNA glycosylase treatment, a first 18-cycle PCR used universal primers M1SS and BC2_uni_R on all cDNA. Per the original workflow: Normalization of each sample was performed by random selection of 1 million high-quality reads, each carrying a distinct molecular identifier. Reads with shared molecular identifiers were discarded instead of being binned into consensus sequences. MiTCR, set to a Q25 quality threshold and the strictest error-elimination algorithm, was used for CDR3 identification, clonotype clustering and error correction. Lower-bound total TCR beta diversity was estimated with a nonparametric unseen species model using Euler transformation. TCRdb reran the public reads through fastp at Q25 and MiXCR, keeping productive beta chains. Entries that share a CDR3 protein sequence are merged under the most common genes and DNA. The authors' filters were not applied to this entry. A total of about 730,000 distinct CDR3 sequences appear in this sample, approximately 39% of them only once. The ten largest account for 20% to 25% of the sample.

Results and caveats for the whole study, not just this receptor: Bulk unsorted PBMC profiling prevented conclusive comparison of naive and antigen-experienced compartments. The percentage of naive T cells measured by flow cytometry correlated strongly with observed TCR beta diversity. Donor CMV infection status was unknown, potentially confounding age-related changes in expanded clonotypes. Compared with the aged group, more naive CD4+ T cells, fewer expanded clones and increased TCR diversity were shown by the long-lived group, suggesting age selection. Estimates of total diversity from one million sequenced T cells were regarded as lower bounds and underestimates. Observed TCR beta diversity per million T cells fell roughly linearly with age, and a significant reduction was already apparent by age roughly 40.

This clonotype occurred once. Its antigen remains unidentified. This clone may be a read error of a much larger clone one base away. The donors were roughly 39 Caucasian individuals from Russia, aged about 6 to 95 years, who were systemically healthy. Approximately 9 milliliters of peripheral blood were collected from each donor into EDTA-treated Vacutainer tubes. Ficoll-Paque density-gradient centrifugation was used to isolate PBMCs, with at least 7 million obtained per sample. Trizol reagent was used to extract total RNA from the PBMCs, yielding at least 5 micrograms per sample. For every donor, flow cytometry on a PBMC aliquot measured the percentage of naive CD45RAhigh/CD27high T cells. The germline V gene sets CDR1 to SQVTM and CDR2 to ANQGSEA. Inclusive of the bounding cysteine and phenylalanine, the CDR3 is 15 residues long. Only the CDR3 portion is preserved as DNA: 45 bases, with reading frame beginning at the first base.

This sequence uses TRBV29-1 and TRBJ2-3; the D gene could be either TRBD1 or TRBD2, each agreeing at 6 bases. Sequences were obtained from blood. The sequence was obtained from a woman aged 55-75 years in good health. The nucleotide sequence reads as follows: TGCGGCGTTGAAGATGAGGGGGGAGGCACAGATACGCAGTATTTT. Its protein product is CGVEDEGGGTDTQYF.